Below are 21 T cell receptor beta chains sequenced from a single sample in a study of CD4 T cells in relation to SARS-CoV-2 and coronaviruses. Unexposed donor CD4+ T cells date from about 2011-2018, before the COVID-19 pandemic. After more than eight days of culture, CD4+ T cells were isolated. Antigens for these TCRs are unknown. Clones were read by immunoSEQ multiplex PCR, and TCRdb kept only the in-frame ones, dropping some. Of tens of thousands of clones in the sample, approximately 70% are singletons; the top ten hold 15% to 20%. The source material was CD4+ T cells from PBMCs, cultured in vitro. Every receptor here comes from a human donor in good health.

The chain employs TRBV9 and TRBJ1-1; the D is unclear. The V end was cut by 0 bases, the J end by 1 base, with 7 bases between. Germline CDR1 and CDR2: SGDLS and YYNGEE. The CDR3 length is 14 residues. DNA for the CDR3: TGTGCCAGCAGCGTAGTACCAGAGAACACTGAAGCTTTCTTT. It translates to CASSVVPENTEAFF.

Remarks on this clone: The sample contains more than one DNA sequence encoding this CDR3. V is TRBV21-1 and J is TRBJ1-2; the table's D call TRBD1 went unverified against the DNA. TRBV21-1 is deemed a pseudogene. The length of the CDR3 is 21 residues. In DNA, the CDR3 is TGTGCCAGCCGAATGCCTGGGACAGGGGGGGTGGGGGGGGTCGCTAACTATGGCTACACCTTC. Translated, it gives CASRMPGTGGVGGVANYGYTF.

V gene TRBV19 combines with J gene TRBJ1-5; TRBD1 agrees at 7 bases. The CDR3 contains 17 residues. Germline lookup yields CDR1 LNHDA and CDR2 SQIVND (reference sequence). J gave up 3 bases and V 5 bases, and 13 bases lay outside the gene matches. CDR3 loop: CASSPTGRVLDNQPQHF. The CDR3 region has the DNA TGTGCCAGTAGTCCGACAGGGAGAGTCCTGGACAATCAGCCCCAGCATTTT.

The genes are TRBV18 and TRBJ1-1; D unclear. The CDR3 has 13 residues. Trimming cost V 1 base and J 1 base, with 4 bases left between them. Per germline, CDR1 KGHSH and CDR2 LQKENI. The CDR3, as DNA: TGTGCCAGCTCACCACGCGAGAACACTGAAGCTTTCTTT. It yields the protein CASSPRENTEAFF.

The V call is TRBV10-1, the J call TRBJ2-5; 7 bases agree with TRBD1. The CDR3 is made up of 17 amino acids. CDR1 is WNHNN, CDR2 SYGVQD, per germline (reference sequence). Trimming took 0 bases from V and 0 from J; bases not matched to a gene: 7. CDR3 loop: CASSESWAGGNQETQYF. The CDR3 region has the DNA TGCGCCAGCAGTGAGTCGTGGGCAGGGGGAAACCAAGAGACCCAGTACTTC.

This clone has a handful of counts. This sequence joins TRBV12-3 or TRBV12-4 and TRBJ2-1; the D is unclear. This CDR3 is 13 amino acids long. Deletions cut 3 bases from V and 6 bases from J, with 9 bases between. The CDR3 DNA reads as TGTGCCAGCAGTTTGAAGGGAAGCAATGAGCAGTTCTTC. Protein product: CASSLKGSNEQFF.

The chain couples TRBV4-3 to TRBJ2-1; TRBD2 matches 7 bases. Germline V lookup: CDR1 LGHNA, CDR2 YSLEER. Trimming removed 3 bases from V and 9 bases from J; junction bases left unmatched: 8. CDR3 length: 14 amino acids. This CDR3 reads CASSHDTSVREQFF. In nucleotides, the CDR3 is TGCGCCAGCAGCCATGATACTAGCGTTCGTGAGCAGTTCTTC.

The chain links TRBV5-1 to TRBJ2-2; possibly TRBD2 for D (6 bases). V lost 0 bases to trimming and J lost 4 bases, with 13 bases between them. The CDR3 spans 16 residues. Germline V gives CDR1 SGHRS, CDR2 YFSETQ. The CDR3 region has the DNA TGCGCCAGCAGCTTGGACCGCGGGGTGGGCACCGGGGAGCTGTTTTTT. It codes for CASSLDRGVGTGELFF.

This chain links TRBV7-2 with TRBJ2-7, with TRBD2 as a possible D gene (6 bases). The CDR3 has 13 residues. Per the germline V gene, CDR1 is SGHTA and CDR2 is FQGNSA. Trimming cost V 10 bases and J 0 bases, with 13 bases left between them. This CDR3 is CATIQGGSYEQYF. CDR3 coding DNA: TGTGCCACGATCCAGGGAGGCTCCTACGAGCAGTACTTC.

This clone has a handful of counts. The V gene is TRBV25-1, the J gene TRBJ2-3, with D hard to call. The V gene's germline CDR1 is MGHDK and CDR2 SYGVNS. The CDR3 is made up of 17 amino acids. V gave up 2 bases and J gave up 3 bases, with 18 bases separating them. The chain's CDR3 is CASSEPRGRIGTDTQYF. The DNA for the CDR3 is TGTGCCAGCAGTGAACCCCGAGGTAGGATTGGGACAGATACGCAGTATTTT.

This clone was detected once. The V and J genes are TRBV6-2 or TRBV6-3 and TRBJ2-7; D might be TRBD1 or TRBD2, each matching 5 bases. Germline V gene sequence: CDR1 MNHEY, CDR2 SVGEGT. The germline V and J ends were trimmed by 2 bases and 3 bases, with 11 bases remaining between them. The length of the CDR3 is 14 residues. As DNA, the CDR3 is TGTGCCAGCAGTTACGAGGTGGGGGACTACGAGCAGTACTTC. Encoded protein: CASSYEVGDYEQYF.

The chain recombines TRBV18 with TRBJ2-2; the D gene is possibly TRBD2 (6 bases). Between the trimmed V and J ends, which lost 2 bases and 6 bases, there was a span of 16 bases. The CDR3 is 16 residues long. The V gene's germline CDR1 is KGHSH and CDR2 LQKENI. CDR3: CASSPFTSREAGELFF. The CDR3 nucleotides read TGTGCCAGCTCACCATTCACAAGCAGGGAGGCCGGGGAGCTGTTTTTT.

This CDR3 is CAWSTLADTQYF. CDR3 bases: TGTGCCTGGAGTACTTTGGCGGATACGCAGTATTTT. The chain has TRBV30 and TRBJ2-3; D gene unclear. From germline, CDR1 is GTSNPN and CDR2 SVGIG (reference sequence). Deletions cut 2 bases from V and 6 bases from J, with 9 bases between. This CDR3 is 12 amino acids long.

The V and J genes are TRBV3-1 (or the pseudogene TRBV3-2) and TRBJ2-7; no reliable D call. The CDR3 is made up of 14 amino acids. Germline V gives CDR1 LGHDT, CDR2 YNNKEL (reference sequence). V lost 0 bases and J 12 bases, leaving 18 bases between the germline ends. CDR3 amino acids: CASSQDLKAISLYF. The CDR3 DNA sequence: TGTGCCAGCAGCCAAGATCTTAAGGCTATCAGTCTGTACTTC.

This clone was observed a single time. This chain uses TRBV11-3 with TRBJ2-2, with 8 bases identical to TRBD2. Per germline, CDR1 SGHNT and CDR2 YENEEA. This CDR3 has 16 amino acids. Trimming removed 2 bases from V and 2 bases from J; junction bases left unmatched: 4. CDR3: CASSLLSGVNTGELFF. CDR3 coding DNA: TGTGCCAGCAGCTTACTTAGCGGGGTCAACACCGGGGAGCTGTTTTTT.

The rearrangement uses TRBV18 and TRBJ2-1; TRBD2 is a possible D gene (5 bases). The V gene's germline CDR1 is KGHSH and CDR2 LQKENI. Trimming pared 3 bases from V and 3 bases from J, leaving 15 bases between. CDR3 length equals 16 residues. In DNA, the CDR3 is TGTGCCAGCTCACCCTCCCGGGATCTCATCTACAATGAGCAGTTCTTC. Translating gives CASSPSRDLIYNEQFF.

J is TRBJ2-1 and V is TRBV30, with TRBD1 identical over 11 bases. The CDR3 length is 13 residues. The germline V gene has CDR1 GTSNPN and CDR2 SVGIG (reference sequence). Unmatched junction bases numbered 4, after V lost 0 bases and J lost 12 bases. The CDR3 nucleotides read TGTGCCTGGAGTGTACCTGGGACAGGGGGGCAGTTCTTC. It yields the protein CAWSVPGTGGQFF.

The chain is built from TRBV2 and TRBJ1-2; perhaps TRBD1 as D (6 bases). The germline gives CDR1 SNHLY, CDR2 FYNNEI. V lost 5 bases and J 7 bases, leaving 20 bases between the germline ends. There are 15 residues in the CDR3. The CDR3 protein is CASSTSNRGAFGYTF. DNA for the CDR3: TGTGCCAGCAGTACGTCAAACCGGGGGGCGTTTGGCTACACCTTC.

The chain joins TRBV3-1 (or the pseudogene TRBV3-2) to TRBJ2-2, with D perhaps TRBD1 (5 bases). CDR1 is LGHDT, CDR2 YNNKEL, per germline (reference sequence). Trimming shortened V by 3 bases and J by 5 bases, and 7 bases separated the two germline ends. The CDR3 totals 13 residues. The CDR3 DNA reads TGTGCCAGCAGCCACAGACAGACCGGGGAGCTGTTTTTT. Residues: CASSHRQTGELFF.

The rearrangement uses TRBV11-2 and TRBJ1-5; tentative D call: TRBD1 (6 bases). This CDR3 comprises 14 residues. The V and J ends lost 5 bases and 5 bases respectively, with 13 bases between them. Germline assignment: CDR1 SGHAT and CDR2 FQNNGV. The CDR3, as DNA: TGTGCCAGCAGCCCCCTAGGGGGAGATCAGCCCCAGCATTTT. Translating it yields CASSPLGGDQPQHF.

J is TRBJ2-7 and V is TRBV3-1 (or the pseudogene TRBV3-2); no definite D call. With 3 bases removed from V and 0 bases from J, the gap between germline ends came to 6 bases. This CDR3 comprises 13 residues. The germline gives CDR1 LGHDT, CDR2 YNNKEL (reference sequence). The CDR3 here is CASSHASSYEQYF. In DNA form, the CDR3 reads TGTGCCAGCAGCCATGCGAGCTCCTACGAGCAGTACTTC.